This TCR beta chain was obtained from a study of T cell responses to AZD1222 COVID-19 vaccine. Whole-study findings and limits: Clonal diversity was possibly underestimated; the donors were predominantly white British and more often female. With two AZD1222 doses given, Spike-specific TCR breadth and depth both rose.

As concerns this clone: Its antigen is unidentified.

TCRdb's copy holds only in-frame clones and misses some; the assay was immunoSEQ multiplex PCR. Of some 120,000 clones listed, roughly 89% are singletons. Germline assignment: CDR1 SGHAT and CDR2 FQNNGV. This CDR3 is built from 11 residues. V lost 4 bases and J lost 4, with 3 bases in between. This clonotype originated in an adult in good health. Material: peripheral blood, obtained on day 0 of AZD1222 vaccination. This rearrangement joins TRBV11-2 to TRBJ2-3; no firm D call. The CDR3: CASSSADTQYF. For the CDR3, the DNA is TGTGCCAGCAGCTCGGCAGATACGCAGTATTTT.